Listed below are T cell receptor beta chains from one sample, sequenced in a study of shared clonotypes between healthy human individuals. This table comes from immunoSEQ multiplex PCR, and its TCRdb copy is limited to in-frame clones, with some not included. Of 2 million to 2.5 million clones detected, around 93% appear once; the ten largest clones hold approximately 0.41%. The sequenced sample was naive CD4+ T cells from PBMCs. Source of these receptors: a man younger than 35 in good health. Some clones in this sample may be carry-over from other donors' samples. Each CDR3 is given with its conserved first and last residue. Each record gives: V gene, clone size, J gene, D gene, CDR3 DNA, CDR3 protein. The D gene is left open where the match is weak. Part of the rows lack a size; the others show once, few, many or a class for expanded clones.

V: TRBV2
size: -
J: TRBJ2-5
D: TRBD2
DNA: TGTGCCAGCAGTCAGACTAGCGGCAGGGGAGAGACCCAGTACTTC
CDR3: CASSQTSGRGETQYF

V: TRBV7-9
size: -
J: TRBJ2-3
D: -
DNA: TGTGCCAGCAGCCCGACGGGCACAGATACGCAGTATTTT
CDR3: CASSPTGTDTQYF

V: TRBV7-6
size: -
J: TRBJ2-5
D: -
DNA: TGTGCCAGCAGCTGGGGACCTGGGGAGACCCAGTACTTC
CDR3: CASSWGPGETQYF

V: TRBV7-2
size: -
J: TRBJ2-1
D: -
DNA: TGTGCCAGCAGCCCTACGGGCGGGACCCGACCGTACAATGAGCAGTTCTTC
CDR3: CASSPTGGTRPYNEQFF

V: TRBV7-9
size: -
J: TRBJ2-3
D: -
DNA: TGTGCCAGCAGCTTAGGTCTTGGGGCCCGCGTTGATACGCAGTATTTT
CDR3: CASSLGLGARVDTQYF

V: TRBV7-2
size: -
J: TRBJ2-1
D: -
DNA: TGTGCCAGCAGATTGGACCACAATGAGCAGTTCTTC
CDR3: CASRLDHNEQFF

V: TRBV7-9
size: -
J: TRBJ1-1
D: TRBD1
DNA: TGTGCCAGCAGCTTAAGACAGGGGAACACTGAAGCTTTCTTT
CDR3: CASSLRQGNTEAFF

V: TRBV5-1
size: -
J: TRBJ2-5
D: -
DNA: TGCGCCAGCAGCTTGGGGGTCAGAAGCGAGACCCAGTACTTC
CDR3: CASSLGVRSETQYF

V: TRBV18
size: -
J: TRBJ2-1
D: TRBD1
DNA: TGTGCCAGCTCACCACCCGACAGGGTAGCTCTCAATGAGCAGTTCTTC
CDR3: CASSPPDRVALNEQFF

V: TRBV5-4
size: -
J: TRBJ2-5
D: -
DNA: TGTGCCAGCAGCCTGGGGGGGCGGGAGACCCAGTACTTC
CDR3: CASSLGGRETQYF

V: TRBV10-1
size: -
J: TRBJ2-1
D: -
DNA: TGCGCCAGCAGTGAGTCAACTGGGGCCTCACAGTTCTTC
CDR3: CASSESTGASQFF

V: TRBV30
size: -
J: TRBJ1-2
D: -
DNA: TGTGCTCTAGTCCGGGGGGGCTATGGCTACACCTTC
CDR3: CALVRGGYGYTF

V: TRBV30
size: few
J: TRBJ1-5
D: -
DNA: TGTGCCTGGACGAGGGACGGGTCGGGCCAGCCCCAGCATTTT
CDR3: CAWTRDGSGQPQHF

V: TRBV5-5
size: -
J: TRBJ1-1
D: TRBD1
DNA: TGTGCCAGCAACAGGGGGTATAACACTGAAGCTTTCTTT
CDR3: CASNRGYNTEAFF

V: TRBV28
size: -
J: TRBJ2-7
D: TRBD1
DNA: TGTGCCAGCAGTCCAGCCGGGACAGCACTCTCCTACGAGCAGTACTTC
CDR3: CASSPAGTALSYEQYF

V: TRBV27
size: -
J: TRBJ2-2
D: TRBD2
DNA: TGTGCCAGCAGCAAAGCGGGAGTAGTCGCCGGGGAGCTGTTTTTT
CDR3: CASSKAGVVAGELFF

V: TRBV19
size: -
J: TRBJ2-3
D: TRBD2
DNA: TGTGCCAGTAGGCCCGAGTGGGGGGAGGGGCAGTATTTT
CDR3: CASRPEWGEGQYF

V: TRBV28
size: -
J: TRBJ1-2
D: -
DNA: TGTGCCAGCAGTTTAGGCGAAGGGGTAGGGTATGGCTACACCTTC
CDR3: CASSLGEGVGYGYTF

V: TRBV5-4
size: -
J: TRBJ1-2
D: -
DNA: TGTGCCAGCAGCCCCCCGGGGCCGAGCTATGGCTACACCTTC
CDR3: CASSPPGPSYGYTF

V: TRBV15
size: -
J: TRBJ2-7
D: -
DNA: TGTGCCACCAGAAAGGGAGGGGGAAGCTACGAGCAGTACTTC
CDR3: CATRKGGGSYEQYF

V: TRBV7-3
size: -
J: TRBJ1-1
D: -
DNA: TGTGCCAGCAGCTTTACATTGAACACTGAAGCTTTCTTT
CDR3: CASSFTLNTEAFF

V: TRBV5-6
size: -
J: TRBJ2-7
D: -
DNA: TGTGCCAGCAGCTTGTTCTCTCCAGCGAGCTCCTACGAGCAGTACTTC
CDR3: CASSLFSPASSYEQYF